This passage covers 4 T cell receptor beta chains from one sample sequenced in a study of blood T cell repertoires in COVID-19. TCRdb's table, derived via immunoSEQ multiplex PCR, lists solely in-frame clones and lacks some. The sample yields roughly 190,000 clones, approximately 90% seen once. What was sequenced was peripheral blood. The receptors shown here come from a middle-aged man with acute or convalescent COVID-19.

This chain joins TRBV15 and TRBJ1-5; D perhaps matches TRBD1 (6 bases). Trimming took 2 bases from V and 7 from J, leaving 12 bases between them. Germline-derived CDR1 and CDR2 are LNHNV and YYDKDF (reference sequence). The CDR3 is 14 amino acids. In DNA form, the CDR3 reads TGTGCCACCAGCAGACCCACAGGGTTCCAGCCCCAGCATTTT. This sequence encodes CATSRPTGFQPQHF.

V is TRBV10-1 and J is TRBJ2-1, with 10 nucleotides matching TRBD2. This CDR3 is 14 amino acids long. Trimming cost V 6 bases and J 6 bases; bases outside gene matches: 5. Looked up from germline, CDR1 is WNHNN and CDR2 is SYGVQD (reference sequence). As DNA, the CDR3 is TGCGCCAGCAGCCCTAGCGGGAGTATCAATGAGCAGTTCTTC. Its protein is CASSPSGSINEQFF.

The rearrangement links TRBV5-5 to TRBJ2-7; 7 nucleotides line up with TRBD1. Losses at the gene ends were 0 bases for V and 2 bases for J; bases not matched to a gene: 11. The CDR3 is 17 residues long. CDR1 and CDR2 from the germline V gene are SGHKS and YYEKEE (reference sequence). CDR3 sequence reads: CASSLGDSLRLTYEQYF. As DNA, the CDR3 is TGTGCCAGCAGCTTGGGGGACAGCCTCCGACTGACCTACGAGCAGTACTTC. Full variable domain (rest looked up from reference TRBV5-5 and TRBJ2-7): DAGVTQSPTHLIKTRGQQVTLRCSPISGHKSVSWYQQVLGQGPQFIFQYYEKEERGRGNFPDRFSARQFPNYSSELNVNALLLGDSALYLCASSLGDSLRLTYEQYFGPGTRLTVT.

The rearrangement links TRBV4-1 to TRBJ1-5; no clear D. The CDR3 has 15 residues. Germline V gene sequence: CDR1 MGHRA, CDR2 YSYEKL. Trimming took off 3 bases at V and 5 bases at J, with 14 bases between the two ends. The CDR3 sequence: CASSHDELRDQPQHF. The CDR3 region has the DNA TGCGCCAGCAGCCATGACGAGCTGAGGGATCAGCCCCAGCATTTT.